This T cell receptor (beta chain) was identified in a study of T cells in Graves' hyperthyroidism and ophthalmopathy (dated by TCRdb to between 2018 and 2020). Study-wide context: Peripheral blood samples were taken at the time of initial diagnosis, prior to any treatment. A discovery cohort of fewer than 110 patients, roughly 45 with Graves' ophthalmopathy and under 60 with stable Graves' hyperthyroidism, was used to find distinguishing TCR V-J signatures. Whether ophthalmopathy could be predicted prospectively was tested in an independent validation cohort made up of about 20 hyperthyroidism patients plus 17 patients who later progressed to ophthalmopathy. The approximately 100 discovery patients were randomly divided into training and test sets at a 7:3 ratio. Thyroid tissue and blood T-cell repertoires from several Graves' hyperthyroidism patients were also compared in the study. Following sampling, methimazole starting at 30 mg daily was given to hyperthyroidism patients, and high-dose intravenous methylprednisolone was given to ophthalmopathy patients. According to the paper, TCR Vbeta CDR3 sequencing was carried out on roughly 130 peripheral blood samples, which came from around 43 ophthalmopathy, 75 or so hyperthyroidism and roughly 17 progressor patients. On the study overall, not on this receptor specifically: Most expanded thyroid clonotypes (frequency above 0.001) were also detected in blood, a finding suggesting that blood repertoires may reflect thyroid immune responses. In validation, progression to ophthalmopathy was predicted by the model with 70.59% sensitivity and just over 72% specificity, a median of about 6.4 months before onset. In cross-validation, a model built on a 13 V-J signature told ophthalmopathy apart from stable hyperthyroidism with roughly 87% sensitivity and 81% to 82% specificity, and in testing the same model reached 80%/75%. Sample size was not statistically predetermined, and blinding of investigators to group allocation was not performed.

This clonotype was picked up many times. The antigen it recognizes is unknown. No qualities accompany the bases; no much larger clone lies one base away. V lost 5 bases and J lost 3 bases; the stretch between them is 13 bases long. From the cysteine up to the phenylalanine, the CDR3 has a length of 14 residues. The CDR3 DNA has 42 bases and is translated from base 1. Taken from the germline V gene, the CDR1 and CDR2 loops are SGHAT and FQNNGV. The TCR beta CDR3 regions were amplified from RNA transcripts. A first-round RT-PCR of the TCR CDR3 used the HTBI primer set with the Qiagen OneStep RT-PCR kit. Libraries were constructed in a second round of multiplex PCR, after which size selection and purification were performed. Sequencing of the libraries was done on an Illumina HiSeq2000 using paired-end 100 bp reads. Per the original workflow: Raw data were processed with SOAPnuke, discarding reads with adapters, uncalled bases, mean Phred below 15, or no exact constant-primer or identifier match. High-quality paired reads were merged using COPE v1.2.5, and each unique nucleotide sequence was defined as a clonotype. MiTCR v1.1 was used to align clonotypes to the IMGT TRBV, TRBD and TRBJ reference segments. Only V-J combinations with frequency above 0.0001, covering 99.2% of repertoires, were analysed. The TCS score was defined as F50 (clonal expansion) divided by E x V (chaos), with BLOSUM62-based TCRdist calculated between CDR3 peptides within each V-J. Welch's t-statistics and random forest reduced 514 V-J features to about 13, which were used in a naive Bayes classifier (R e1071). The Morisita-Horn index was used to measure how similar the thyroid and blood repertoires were. TCRdb's own reprocessing of the public reads used fastp at Q25 and MiXCR and kept productive beta chains. Each entry is one CDR3 protein sequence, shown with its most common DNA and genes. The V and J calls here are based on TCRdb, not the publication. This sample has 93,000 or so distinct CDR3 sequences in its table, and 47% of those were observed once. Clones ranked in the top ten supply roughly 24% of the sample.

A patient counted as having stable Graves' hyperthyroidism if no progression to ophthalmopathy occurred over 18 months of follow-up. Hyperthyroidism patients were newly diagnosed, had a disease duration of under 2 months, and were aged 18 to 65 years. Exclusion was applied to patients with uncontrolled infections, other autoimmune diseases, pregnancy or lactation. Diagnoses were based on clinical symptoms, serum thyroxine and TRAb, thyroid ultrasound and orbital computed tomography. PBMCs were isolated from about 9 ml of fresh peripheral blood by Ficoll-Paque density gradient centrifugation. Trizol reagent was used to extract total RNA, and RNA quality was then checked on an Agilent 2100 Bioanalyzer.

The origin of this receptor is a man aged 35 to 55 with Graves' hyperthyroidism. The specimen sequenced was blood. Here the chain combines TRBV11-2 and TRBJ2-5; no D gene can be assigned with confidence. The nucleotide sequence is given as TGTGCCAGCAGCCCTAAAATAGCCGAAGAGACCCAGTACTTC. This sequence encodes CASSPKIAEETQYF.